This entry lists 3 T cell receptor beta chains sequenced from one sample in a study of blood T cell repertoires in COVID-19. Assay used: immunoSEQ multiplex PCR; TCRdb lists only in-frame clones, some missing. Among 150,000 to 200,000 clones listed, about 83% were seen once. Sequencing input: peripheral blood. Receptor source: a woman between 70 and 85 years old with COVID-19, enrolled during active disease.

V gene TRBV4-2 combines with J gene TRBJ1-3; the D gene is possibly TRBD1 (5 bases). Per the germline V gene, CDR1 is LGHNA and CDR2 is YNFKEQ. V gave up 1 base and J gave up 3 bases, with 13 bases separating them. The CDR3 is made up of 16 amino acids. CDR3 residues: CASSQVQGSVGNTIYF. The CDR3 DNA sequence: TGTGCCAGCAGCCAAGTCCAGGGCAGCGTTGGAAACACCATATATTTT.

The genes are TRBV7-6 and TRBJ2-2; 9 bases match TRBD1. CDR1 is SGHVS and CDR2 is FNYEAQ in the germline V gene. The CDR3 is 16 residues long. Trimming took 3 bases from V and 3 from J; bases not matched to a gene: 5. CDR3 protein: CASSFRQGGDTGELFF. In DNA form, the CDR3 reads TGTGCCAGCAGCTTTCGACAGGGGGGGGACACCGGGGAGCTGTTTTTT.

The V gene is TRBV13, the J gene TRBJ2-7; 7 bases match TRBD1. The CDR3 consists of 14 residues. Germline CDR1 PRHDT, CDR2 FYEKMQ (reference sequence). J gave up 2 bases and V 3 bases, and 4 bases lay outside the gene matches. DNA for the CDR3: TGTGCCAGCAGCTTGGGCAGGGGGACCTACGAGCAGTACTTC. It specifies CASSLGRGTYEQYF. Complete variable domain (other parts from reference TRBV13 and TRBJ2-7): AAGVIQSPRHLIKEKRETATLKCYPIPRHDTVYWYQQGPGQDPQFLISFYEKMQSDKGSIPDRFSAQQFSDYHSELNMSSLELGDSALYFCASSLGRGTYEQYFGPGTRLTVT.